The clone carrying this T cell receptor (beta chain) showed up just once. This sample was included in a study of radiation and T cells in renal cell carcinoma. Trimming shortened V by 3 bases and J by 2 bases, and 3 bases separated the two germline ends. Germline V CDR1 and CDR2: SGHDT, YYEEEE. This CDR3 region has 12 residues. Regarding time point: blood 2 weeks post-SBRT. This sample's treatment: 15 Gy SBRT to primary tumor, nephrectomy 4 weeks later. Only in-frame clones appear in the TCRdb table, and some are missing; sequencing was by immunoSEQ multiplex PCR. The sample lists more than 20,000 clones, over 75% occurring once.

This receptor was obtained from a man aged 60 to 69 with renal cell carcinoma. The chain carries TRBV5-6 and TRBJ1-5; no reliable D call. Source: blood, taken from a patient whose treatment included radiotherapy and nephrectomy. In DNA form, the CDR3 reads TGTGCCAGCAGCTGGGGCAATCAGCCCCAGCATTTT. It translates to CASSWGNQPQHF.